This TCR beta chain was sequenced in a study of vaccination and CD4 T cells after COVID-19. An Oncomine TCR Beta short-read assay was used to sequence the DNA from cultured CD4+ T cells. TCRdb reanalysed the PCR reads using MiXCR and keeps one entry per CDR3 protein. The repertoire holds 15,000 or so distinct CDR3 sequences, with about 74% as singletons. Germline CDR1 and CDR2: MNHEY and SMNVEV (reference sequence). V lost 3 bases to trimming and J lost 2 bases; unmatched junction nucleotides: 5. This CDR3 comprises 15 residues. Points on this clonotype: Its antigen is not known.

The treatment: roughly 10-day PBMC culture with coronavirus spike peptide pools or control peptides (ViraFEST assay). For ViraFEST, peptide pools expanded antigen-specific T cells, after which the TCRs were sequenced. The TCR sequence derives from a human donor who had recovered from COVID-19. Sample: CD4+ T cells from blood, cultured in vitro. The chain couples TRBV27 to TRBJ2-7; the match to TRBD2 covers 9 bases. CDR3: CASSFLTSGTYEQYF. CDR3 in DNA: TGTGCCAGCAGTTTTTTGACTAGCGGTACCTACGAGCAGTACTTC.